These 5 T cell receptor beta chains were all obtained from the same sample, sequenced in a study of metastatic and nonmetastatic thyroid tumors. All patients were untreated before thyroid surgery. TCRdb reassembled clones from the PCR reads with MiXCR. The table has about 8,400 clones, approximately 33% seen once. The source material was tumor tissue. All receptors derive from a female donor with papillary thyroid cancer or a benign thyroid nodule (not recorded which). Some clones in this sample may be carry-over from other donors' samples.

V usage is TRBV12-3 or TRBV12-4 and J usage is TRBJ2-7; TRBD1 might be the D (6 bases). V was pared by 4 bases and J by 4 bases, with 8 bases between. The CDR3 has 12 residues. The CDR3 DNA reads as TGTGCCAGCAGTTCAACAGGGTACGAGCAGTACTTC. Translation: CASSSTGYEQYF.

The CDR3 region is CSARFAGDAYGYTF. The CDR3 nucleotides are TGCAGTGCTAGATTCGCAGGGGACGCATATGGCTACACCTTC. V is TRBV20-1 and J is TRBJ1-2; TRBD1 might be the D (6 bases). The CDR3 is made up of 14 amino acids. Trimming took 2 bases from V and 5 from J, leaving 15 bases between them. From germline, CDR1 is DFQATT and CDR2 SNEGSKA (reference sequence).

The chain uses TRBV10-3 and TRBJ2-3, with 8 bases matching TRBD1. Unmatched junction bases numbered 15, after V lost 9 bases and J lost 4 bases. This CDR3 comprises 16 residues. Germline values: CDR1 ENHRY, CDR2 SYGVKD. In nucleotides, the CDR3 is TGTGCCATAAAAGAGGGGGTGACAGGGGCGGCAGATACGCAGTATTTT. Protein sequence: CAIKEGVTGAADTQYF.

The chain joins TRBV5-8 to TRBJ1-5; D remains ambiguous. Germline loops: CDR1 SGHTS, CDR2 YDEGEE. The length of the CDR3 is 15 residues. V lost 3 bases, J lost 0 bases, and 10 bases lay in between. The CDR3 DNA sequence: TGTGCCAGCAGCTCTGGACGGTTTAGCAATCAGCCCCAGCATTTT. Protein product: CASSSGRFSNQPQHF.

For the CDR3, the DNA is TGTGCCAGCAGCTTAGTGGCAGGACATACCTACGAGCAGTACTTC. Translated, it gives CASSLVAGHTYEQYF. The chain has TRBV11-3 and TRBJ2-7; possible D gene TRBD1, 5 bases. The CDR3 runs to 15 residues. CDR1 SGHNT and CDR2 YENEEA come from the germline V gene. Trimming pared 1 base from V and 2 bases from J, leaving 12 bases between.